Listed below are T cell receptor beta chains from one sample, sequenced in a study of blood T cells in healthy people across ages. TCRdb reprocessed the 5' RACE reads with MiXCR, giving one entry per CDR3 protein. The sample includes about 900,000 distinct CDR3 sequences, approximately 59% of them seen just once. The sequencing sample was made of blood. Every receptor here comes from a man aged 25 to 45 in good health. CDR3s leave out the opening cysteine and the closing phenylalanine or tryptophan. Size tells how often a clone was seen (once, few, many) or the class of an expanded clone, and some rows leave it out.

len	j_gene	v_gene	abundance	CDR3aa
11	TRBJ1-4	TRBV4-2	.	ASSRGRPEKLF
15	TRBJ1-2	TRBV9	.	ASSVGIHVGGRSGYT
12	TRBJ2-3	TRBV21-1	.	ASSCRLRTDTQY
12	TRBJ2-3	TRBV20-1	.	SAWGPEGTDTQY
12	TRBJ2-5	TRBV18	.	ASSSTVNEETQY
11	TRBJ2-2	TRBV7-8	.	ASRDSPAGELF
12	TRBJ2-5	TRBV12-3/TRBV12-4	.	ASRMTGGPETQY
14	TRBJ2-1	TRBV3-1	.	ASSQHGTNLQETQF
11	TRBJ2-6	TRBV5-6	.	ATRTLGANVLT
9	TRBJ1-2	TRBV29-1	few	SVRFNYGYT
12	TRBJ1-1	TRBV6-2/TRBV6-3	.	ASNMGASNTEAF
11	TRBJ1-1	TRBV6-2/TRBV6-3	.	ASSYEADTEAF
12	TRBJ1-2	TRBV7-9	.	ASSSGTAYYGYT
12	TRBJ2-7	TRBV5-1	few	ASSLALETYEQY
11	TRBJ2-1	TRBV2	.	AREDRAGNEQF
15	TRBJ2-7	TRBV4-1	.	ASSQDWGQGSSYEQY
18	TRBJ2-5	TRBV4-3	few	ASSQDKVPPWGMVQETQY
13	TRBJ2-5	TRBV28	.	ASSAGTGFGETQY
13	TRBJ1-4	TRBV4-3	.	ASSQDYRANEKLF
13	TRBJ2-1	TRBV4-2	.	ASRRGGLIYNEQF
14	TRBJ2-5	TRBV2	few	ASSERSRGGQETQY
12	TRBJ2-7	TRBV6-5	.	ASSLDRAPYEQY
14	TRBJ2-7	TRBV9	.	ASSVEVGSNSYEQY
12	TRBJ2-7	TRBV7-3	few	ASSLSDFRDEQY
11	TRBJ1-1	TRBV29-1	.	SVEGTSNTEAF
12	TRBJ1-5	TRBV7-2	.	ASSRDRADQPQH
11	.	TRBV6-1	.	ASSIRLLYEQY
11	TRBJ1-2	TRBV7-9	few	ASSPSRNYGYT